This entry features one T cell receptor beta chain sequence. CD45RO-negative cells were positively selected for CCR7, leaving out terminally differentiated effector memory CD45RA+ cells. This sample is part of a study of shared clonotypes between healthy human individuals. About the study: There were three CD4 naive, three CD4 memory, two CD8 naive and one CD8 memory plates per donor.

In the original analysis: Junction-only immunoSEQ data arrived without quality scores, meaning filtering differed. TCRdb keeps only in-frame clones here, not all; method: immunoSEQ multiplex PCR. Clone size and V and J calls were adopted from that table, with D and trimming inferred from the DNA. Among millions of clones listed, over 85% were seen once. This receptor was taken from a man aged 18 to 29 in good health. Material for sequencing was naive CD8+ T cells sorted from blood.

CDR3 in DNA: TGTGCCAGCAGTTTCGGACCCGGGACAGGGGTAGACGAGCAGTACTTC. Translating gives CASSFGPGTGVDEQYF. The chain is built from TRBV27 and TRBJ2-7; 10 bases match TRBD1. This CDR3 has 16 amino acids. Germline CDR1 MNHEY, CDR2 SMNVEV (reference sequence). With 3 bases clipped from V and 5 bases from J, the junction kept 10 bases outside the gene matches.